This T cell receptor (beta chain) was retrieved from a study of blood T cell repertoires in COVID-19. Study-level background: PBMCs, B-cell-depleted T cells, or T cells provided the cDNA or gDNA that made up the material.

Unmatched junction bases numbered 4, after V lost 3 bases and J lost 2 bases. This CDR3 spans 16 amino acids. The germline gives CDR1 SNHLY, CDR2 FYNNEI. Authors' analysis steps: By means of reference gene primer amplification, nucleated cell counts were estimated. Assay: immunoSEQ multiplex PCR; the TCRdb copy retains only in-frame clones and omits some. That table is the source of V, J and clone size, and D and trimming were worked out from the DNA. The sample shows under 250,000 clones, 85% of them seen only once. The study recruited people aged roughly 18 to 89 years across approximately 24 US areas. Cohort assignment relied on participant-reported clinical history.

Sequenced: PBMCs or T cells enriched from blood (not recorded which). This TCR came from a woman between 50 and 59 years old with acute COVID-19. The genes are TRBV2 and TRBJ2-1, with 10 bases matching TRBD2. In DNA form, the CDR3 reads TGTGCCAGCAGTGAGGTAGCGGGGGGCCCCTACAATGAGCAGTTCTTC. Residues: CASSEVAGGPYNEQFF. Full variable domain (missing parts from reference TRBV2 and TRBJ2-1): EPEVTQTPSHQVTQMGQEVILRCVPISNHLYFYWYRQILGQKVEFLVSFYNNEISEKSEIFDDQFSVERPDGSNFTLKIRSTKLEDSAMYFCASSEVAGGPYNEQFFGPGTRLTVL.